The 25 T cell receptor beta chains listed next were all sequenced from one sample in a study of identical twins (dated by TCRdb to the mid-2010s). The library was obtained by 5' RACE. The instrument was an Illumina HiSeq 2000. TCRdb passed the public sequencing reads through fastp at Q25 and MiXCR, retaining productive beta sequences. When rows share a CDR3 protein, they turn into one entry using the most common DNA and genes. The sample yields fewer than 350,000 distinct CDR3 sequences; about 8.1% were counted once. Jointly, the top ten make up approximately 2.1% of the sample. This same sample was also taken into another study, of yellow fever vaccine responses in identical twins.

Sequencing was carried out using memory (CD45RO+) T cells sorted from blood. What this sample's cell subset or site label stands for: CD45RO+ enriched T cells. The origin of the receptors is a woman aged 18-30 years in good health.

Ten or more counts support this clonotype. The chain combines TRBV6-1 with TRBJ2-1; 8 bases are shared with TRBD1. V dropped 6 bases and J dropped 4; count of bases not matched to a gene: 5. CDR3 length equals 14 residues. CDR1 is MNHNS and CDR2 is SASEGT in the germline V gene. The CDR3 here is CASRDRGYYNEQFF. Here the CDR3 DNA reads TGTGCCAGCAGAGACAGGGGATATTACAATGAGCAGTTCTTC.

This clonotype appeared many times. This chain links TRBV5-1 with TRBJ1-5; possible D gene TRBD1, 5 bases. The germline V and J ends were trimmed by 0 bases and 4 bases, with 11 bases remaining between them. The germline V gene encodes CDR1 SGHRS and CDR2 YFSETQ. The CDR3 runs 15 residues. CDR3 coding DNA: TGCGCCAGCAGCTTGGGTTCAGGGAAGAATCAGCCCCAGCATTTT. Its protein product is CASSLGSGKNQPQHF.

This chain's CDR3 is CSARDTYRTGRNTEAFF. DNA for the CDR3: TGCAGTGCTAGAGATACTTATCGGACAGGGAGGAACACTGAAGCTTTCTTT. The rearrangement links TRBV20-1 to TRBJ1-1, with 8 positions matching TRBD1. In germline, CDR1 is DFQATT, CDR2 SNEGSKA (reference sequence). The CDR3 loop spans 17 amino acids. The trim removed 0 bases at V and 1 base at J, leaving 10 bases unmatched.

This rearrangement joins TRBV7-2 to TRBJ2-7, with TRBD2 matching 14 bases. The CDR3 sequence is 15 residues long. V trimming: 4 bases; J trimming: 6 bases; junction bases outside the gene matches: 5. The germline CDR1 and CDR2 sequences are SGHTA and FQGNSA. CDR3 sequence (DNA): TGTGCCAGCAGCTGGGGACTAGCGGGAGTTGCCGAGCAGTACTTC. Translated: CASSWGLAGVAEQYF.

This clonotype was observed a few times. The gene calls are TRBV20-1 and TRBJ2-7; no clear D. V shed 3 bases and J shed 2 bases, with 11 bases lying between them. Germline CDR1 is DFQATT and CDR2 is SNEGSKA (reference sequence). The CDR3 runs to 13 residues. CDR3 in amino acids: CSASSGVTYEQYF. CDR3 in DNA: TGCAGTGCTAGCTCCGGCGTAACCTACGAGCAGTACTTC.

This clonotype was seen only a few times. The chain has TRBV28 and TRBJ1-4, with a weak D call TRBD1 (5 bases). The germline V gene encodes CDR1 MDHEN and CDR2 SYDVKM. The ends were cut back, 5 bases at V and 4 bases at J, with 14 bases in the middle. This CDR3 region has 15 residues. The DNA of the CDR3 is TGTGCCAGCAGTCGATCAGGGTCGCTTAATGAAAAACTGTTTTTT. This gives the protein CASSRSGSLNEKLFF.

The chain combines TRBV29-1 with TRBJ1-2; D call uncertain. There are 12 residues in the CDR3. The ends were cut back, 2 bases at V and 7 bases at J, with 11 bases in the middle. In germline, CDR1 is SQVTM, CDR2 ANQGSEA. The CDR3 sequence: CSVERSRAGYTF. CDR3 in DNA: TGCAGCGTTGAAAGGTCAAGGGCTGGCTACACCTTC.

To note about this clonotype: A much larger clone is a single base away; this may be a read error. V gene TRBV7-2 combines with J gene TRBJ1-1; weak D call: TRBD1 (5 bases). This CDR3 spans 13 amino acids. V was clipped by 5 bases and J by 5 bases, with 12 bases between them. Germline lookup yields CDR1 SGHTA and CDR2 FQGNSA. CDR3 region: CASSMTVQTEAFF. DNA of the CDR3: TGTGCCAGCAGCATGACAGTGCAGACTGAAGCTTTCTTT.

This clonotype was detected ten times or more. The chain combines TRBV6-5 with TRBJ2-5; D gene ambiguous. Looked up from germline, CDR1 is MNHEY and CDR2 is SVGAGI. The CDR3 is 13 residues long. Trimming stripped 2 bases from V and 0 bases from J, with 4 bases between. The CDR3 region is CASSYKNQETQYF. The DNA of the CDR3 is TGTGCCAGCAGTTACAAAAACCAAGAGACCCAGTACTTC.

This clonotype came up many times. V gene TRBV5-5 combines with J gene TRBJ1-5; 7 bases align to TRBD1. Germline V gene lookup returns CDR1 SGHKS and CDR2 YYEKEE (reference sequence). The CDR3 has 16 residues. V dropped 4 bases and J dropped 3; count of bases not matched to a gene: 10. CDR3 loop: CASSRDSNLLNQPQHF. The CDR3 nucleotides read TGTGCCAGCAGCCGGGACAGTAACCTTCTCAATCAGCCCCAGCATTTT.

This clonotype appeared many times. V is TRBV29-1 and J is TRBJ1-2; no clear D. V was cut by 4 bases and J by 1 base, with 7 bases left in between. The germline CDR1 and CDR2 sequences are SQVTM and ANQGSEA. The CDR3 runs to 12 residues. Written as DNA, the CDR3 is TGCAGCGTTGGGGGATATAACTATGGCTACACCTTC. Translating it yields CSVGGYNYGYTF.

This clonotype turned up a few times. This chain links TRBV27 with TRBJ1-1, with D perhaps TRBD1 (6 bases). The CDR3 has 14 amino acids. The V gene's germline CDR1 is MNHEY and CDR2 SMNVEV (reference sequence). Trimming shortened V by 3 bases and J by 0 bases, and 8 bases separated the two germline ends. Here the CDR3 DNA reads TGTGCCAGCAGTTTCACAGGGATGAACACTGAAGCTTTCTTT. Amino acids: CASSFTGMNTEAFF.

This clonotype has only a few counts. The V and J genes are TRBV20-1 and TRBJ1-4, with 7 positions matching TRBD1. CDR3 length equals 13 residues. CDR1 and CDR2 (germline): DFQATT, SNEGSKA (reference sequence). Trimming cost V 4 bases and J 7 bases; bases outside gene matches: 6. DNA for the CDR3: TGCAGTGCTACCGGGACAGCGGGTGAAAAACTGTTTTTT. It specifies CSATGTAGEKLFF.

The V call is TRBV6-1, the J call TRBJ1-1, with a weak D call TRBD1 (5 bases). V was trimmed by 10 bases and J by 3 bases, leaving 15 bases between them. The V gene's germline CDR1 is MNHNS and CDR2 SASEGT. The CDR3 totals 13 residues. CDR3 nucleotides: TGTGCCACCTGGGACGGCGGTGACACTGAAGCTTTCTTT. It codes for CATWDGGDTEAFF.

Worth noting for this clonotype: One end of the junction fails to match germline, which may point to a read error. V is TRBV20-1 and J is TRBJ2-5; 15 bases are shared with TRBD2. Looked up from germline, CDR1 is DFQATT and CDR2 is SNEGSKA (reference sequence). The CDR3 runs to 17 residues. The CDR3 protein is CCARGGLAGGAQETQYF. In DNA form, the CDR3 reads TGCTGTGCTAGAGGGGGACTAGCGGGAGGCGCTCAAGAGACCCAGTACTTC.

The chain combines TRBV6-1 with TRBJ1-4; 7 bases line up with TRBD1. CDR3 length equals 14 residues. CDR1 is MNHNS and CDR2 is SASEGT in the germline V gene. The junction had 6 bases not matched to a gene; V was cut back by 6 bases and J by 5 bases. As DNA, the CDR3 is TGTGCCAGCAGACGACAGGGAATAAATGAAAAACTGTTTTTT. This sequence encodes CASRRQGINEKLFF.

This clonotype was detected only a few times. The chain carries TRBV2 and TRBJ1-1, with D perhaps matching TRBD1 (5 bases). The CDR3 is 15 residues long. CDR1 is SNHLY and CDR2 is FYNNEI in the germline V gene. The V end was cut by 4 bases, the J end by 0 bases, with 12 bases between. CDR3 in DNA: TGTGCCAGCAGTGGGGGGGACGTAATGAACACTGAAGCTTTCTTT. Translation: CASSGGDVMNTEAFF. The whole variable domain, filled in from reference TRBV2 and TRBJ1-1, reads EPEVTQTPSHQVTQMGQEVILRCVPISNHLYFYWYRQILGQKVEFLVSFYNNEISEKSEIFDDQFSVERPDGSNFTLKIRSTKLEDSAMYFCASSGGDVMNTEAFFGQGTRLTVV.

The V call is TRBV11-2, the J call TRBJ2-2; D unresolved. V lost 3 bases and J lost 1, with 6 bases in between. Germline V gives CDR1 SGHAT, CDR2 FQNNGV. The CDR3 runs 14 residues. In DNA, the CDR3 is TGTGCCAGCAGCTTCTGGCAGAACACCGGGGAGCTGTTTTTT. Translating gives CASSFWQNTGELFF.

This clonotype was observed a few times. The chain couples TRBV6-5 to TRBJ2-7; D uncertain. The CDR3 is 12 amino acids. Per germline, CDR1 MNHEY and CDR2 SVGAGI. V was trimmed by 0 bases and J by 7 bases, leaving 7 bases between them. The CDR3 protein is CASSYSYGEQYF. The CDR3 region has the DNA TGTGCCAGCAGTTACTCATACGGTGAGCAGTACTTC.

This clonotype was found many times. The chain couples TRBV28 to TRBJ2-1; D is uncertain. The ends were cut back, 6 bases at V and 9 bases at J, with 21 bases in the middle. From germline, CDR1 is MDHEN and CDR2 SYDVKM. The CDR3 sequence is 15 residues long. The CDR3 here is CASRGMFQKGSEQFF. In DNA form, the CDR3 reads TGTGCCAGCAGGGGGATGTTCCAAAAAGGTAGTGAGCAGTTCTTC.

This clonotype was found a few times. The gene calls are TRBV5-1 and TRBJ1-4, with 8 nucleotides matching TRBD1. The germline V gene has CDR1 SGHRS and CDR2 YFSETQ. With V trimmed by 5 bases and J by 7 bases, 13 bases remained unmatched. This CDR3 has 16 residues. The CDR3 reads CASRQTSRGQGEKLFF. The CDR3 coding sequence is TGCGCCAGCAGGCAAACCAGCAGGGGGCAAGGTGAAAAACTGTTTTTT.

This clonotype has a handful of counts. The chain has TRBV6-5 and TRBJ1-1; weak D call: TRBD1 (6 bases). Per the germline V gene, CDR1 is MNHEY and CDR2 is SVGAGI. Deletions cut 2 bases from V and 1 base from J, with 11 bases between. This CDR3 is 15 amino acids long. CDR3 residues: CASSYPGTRNTEAFF. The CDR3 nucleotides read TGTGCCAGCAGTTACCCCGGGACACGGAACACTGAAGCTTTCTTT.

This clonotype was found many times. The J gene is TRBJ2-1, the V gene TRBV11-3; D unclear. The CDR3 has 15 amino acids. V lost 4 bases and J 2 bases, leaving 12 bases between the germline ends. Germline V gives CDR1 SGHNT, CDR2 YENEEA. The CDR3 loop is CASSSRGLAYNEQFF. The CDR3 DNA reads TGTGCCAGCAGCTCCCGCGGCCTCGCCTACAATGAGCAGTTCTTC.

The CDR3 DNA follows: TGTGCCAGCAGTGCCGGGACAGGGGGTAATGAAAAACTGTTTTTT. It encodes CASSAGTGGNEKLFF. V is TRBV6-1 and J is TRBJ1-4, with 11 bases that match TRBD1. Germline V lookup: CDR1 MNHNS, CDR2 SASEGT. V was pared by 4 bases and J by 4 bases, with 2 bases of the junction left unmatched. The CDR3 has 15 residues.

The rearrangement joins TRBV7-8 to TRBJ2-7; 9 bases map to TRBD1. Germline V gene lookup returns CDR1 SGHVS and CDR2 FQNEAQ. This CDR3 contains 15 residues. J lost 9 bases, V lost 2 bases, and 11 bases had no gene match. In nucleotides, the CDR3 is TGTGCCAGCAGCTTAAAGGGACAGGGCCTTTATGGGCAGTACGTC. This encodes CASSLKGQGLYGQYV.